One sample yielded the 8 T cell receptor beta chains listed below, sequenced in a study of sequential checkpoint blockade in melanoma. Clones were read by immunoSEQ multiplex PCR, and TCRdb kept only the in-frame ones, dropping some. The top ten hold about 17% of the sample, which has 25,000 to 30,000 clones, over 80% seen once. Documented treatment: randomized to nivolumab then ipilimumab (arm A) or the reverse (arm B). Source: CD8+ T cells sorted from blood (inferred from file names), taken from a patient given nivolumab and ipilimumab in sequence. These receptors all come from a human donor with melanoma.

The chain joins TRBV7-8 to TRBJ2-7; no clear D. The CDR3 has 15 residues. The germline CDR1 and CDR2 sequences are SGHVS and FQNEAQ. V lost 1 base to trimming and J lost 3 bases, with 13 bases between them. CDR3 amino acids: CASSLDPARIYEQYF. For the CDR3, the DNA is TGTGCCAGCAGCTTAGACCCAGCCAGGATCTACGAGCAGTACTTC.

The rearrangement links TRBV30 to TRBJ1-1; D may be TRBD1 (5 bases). The V end was cut by 4 bases, the J end by 10 bases, with 19 bases between. Germline CDR1 is GTSNPN and CDR2 is SVGIG (reference sequence). CDR3 length: 13 residues. The CDR3 loop reads CAWMGGGILGAFF. CDR3 nucleotides: TGTGCCTGGATGGGGGGTGGCATCCTGGGAGCTTTCTTT.

J is TRBJ1-1 and V is TRBV6-6; tentatively, D is TRBD1 (6 bases). The ends were cut back, 5 bases at V and 0 bases at J, with 13 bases in the middle. Per germline, CDR1 MNHNY and CDR2 SVGAGI (reference sequence). This CDR3 is built from 15 residues. The CDR3 nucleotides are TGTGCCAGCAGTCCGCTAACAGGGATGAACACTGAAGCTTTCTTT. This encodes CASSPLTGMNTEAFF.

This chain links TRBV9 with TRBJ2-7; 9 bases align to TRBD1. This CDR3 comprises 15 residues. V was pared by 2 bases and J by 6 bases, with 9 bases of the junction left unmatched. The germline CDR1 and CDR2 sequences are SGDLS and YYNGEE. The CDR3 bases are TGTGCCAGCAGCGTGGCCGGGACAGGGATACGCGAGCAGTACTTC. It translates to CASSVAGTGIREQYF.

J is TRBJ2-1 and V is TRBV27; D is unresolved. Trimming pared 3 bases from V and 7 bases from J, leaving 16 bases between. The germline CDR1 and CDR2 sequences are MNHEY and SMNVEV (reference sequence). The CDR3 runs 15 residues. CDR3 sequence reads: CASSFMTGFGNEQFF. The DNA of the CDR3 is TGTGCCAGCAGTTTCATGACTGGCTTCGGGAATGAGCAGTTCTTC.

V is TRBV15 and J is TRBJ1-6; TRBD1 is a possible D gene (5 bases). Trimming pared 5 bases from V and 9 bases from J, leaving 11 bases between. Looked up from germline, CDR1 is LNHNV and CDR2 is YYDKDF (reference sequence). The CDR3 covers 13 residues. CDR3 residues: CATSQGVASPLHF. The CDR3 nucleotides are TGTGCCACCAGCCAGGGCGTTGCTTCACCCCTCCACTTT.

This chain connects TRBV6-5 to TRBJ2-7; D is perhaps TRBD1 (5 bases). Germline V lookup: CDR1 MNHEY, CDR2 SVGAGI. This CDR3 is 12 amino acids long. Trimming removed 6 bases from V and 3 bases from J, with 9 bases in between. CDR3 in DNA: TGTGCCAGCAGCGACAGTGGCTACGAGCAGTACTTC. Its translation: CASSDSGYEQYF.

The genes are TRBV9 and TRBJ2-1, with a possible D match to TRBD1 (6 bases). Germline V gives CDR1 SGDLS, CDR2 YYNGEE. The CDR3 contains 14 residues. The V and J ends lost 0 bases and 6 bases respectively, with 10 bases between them. The CDR3 nucleotides read TGTGCCAGCAGCGTAGGAACAGGGACCAATGAGCAGTTCTTC. Translated, it gives CASSVGTGTNEQFF.